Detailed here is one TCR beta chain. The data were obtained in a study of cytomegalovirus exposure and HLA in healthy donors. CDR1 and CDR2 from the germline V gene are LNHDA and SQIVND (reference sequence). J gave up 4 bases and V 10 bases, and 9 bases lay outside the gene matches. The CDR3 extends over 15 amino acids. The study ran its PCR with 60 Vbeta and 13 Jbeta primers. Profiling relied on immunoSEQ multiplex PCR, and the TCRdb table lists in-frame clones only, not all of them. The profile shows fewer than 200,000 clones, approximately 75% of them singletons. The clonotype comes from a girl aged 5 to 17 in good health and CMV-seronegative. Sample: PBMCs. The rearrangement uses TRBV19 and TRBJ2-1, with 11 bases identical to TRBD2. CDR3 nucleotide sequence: TGTGCCACCCTTAGCGGGGGGGCTTCATACAATGAGCAGTTCTTC. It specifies CATLSGGASYNEQFF.